A selection of T cell receptor beta chains follows, all from one sample in a study of control samples from healthy donors and cancer patients. Produced via immunoSEQ multiplex PCR; TCRdb's table is partial and in-frame only. The table includes 150,000 to 200,000 clones, roughly 89% detected once. Sequenced: blood. The source of these receptors is a woman aged 45-65 years in good health. CDR3s leave out the opening cysteine and the closing phenylalanine or tryptophan. Expanded clones are given a class, and other clones once, few, many or no size at all.

clone_size j_call v_call cdr3_aa
once TRBJ2-3 TRBV27 ASSLLGVSSTDTQY
NA TRBJ1-5 TRBV6-2/TRBV6-3 ASSYNPPVSADKPQH
NA TRBJ2-3 TRBV7-6 ASSLEVTGPEY
NA TRBJ2-5 TRBV5-1 ASSSGLAGIQETQY
NA TRBJ2-5 TRBV7-8 ASSLDRRETQY
once TRBJ2-1 TRBV28 ASSSLPGGTSGTSSSYNEQF
NA TRBJ1-4 TRBV28 ATQTVNEKLF
NA TRBJ2-5 TRBV28 ASMVGRLPETQY
NA TRBJ2-2 TRBV30 AWTRHRQHRGAV
NA TRBJ2-5 TRBV18 ASSPRETQY
once TRBJ1-5 TRBV6-2/TRBV6-3 ASSWTGNQPQH
NA TRBJ2-3 TRBV25-1 ASSEFAGQGRSTDTQY
NA TRBJ1-2 TRBV27 ASSPDGPQAWGYT